This T cell receptor beta chain was captured by sequencing in a study of blood T cell repertoires in COVID-19. TCRdb keeps only in-frame clones here, not all; method: immunoSEQ multiplex PCR. The sample includes 90,000 to 100,000 clones, around 87% of them seen just once. With 0 bases removed from V and 4 bases from J, the gap between germline ends came to 10 bases. This CDR3 is 14 amino acids long. Germline assignment: CDR1 SGHNT and CDR2 YYREEE (reference sequence). The specimen was peripheral blood. The receptor's source is a human donor in a cohort sampled during active COVID-19. The V call is TRBV5-4, the J call TRBJ1-1; tentative D call: TRBD1 (5 bases). The CDR3 coding sequence is TGTGCCAGCAGCTTGGATCAGGGTTTCACTGAAGCTTTCTTT. Its translation is CASSLDQGFTEAFF.